This entry lists 29 T cell receptor beta chains sequenced from one sample in a study of cytomegalovirus exposure and HLA in healthy donors (dated by TCRdb to 2016 to 2017). The library was generated by the immunoSEQ multiplex PCR assay. A mixture of 60 forward primers for TCR Vbeta segments and 13 reverse primers for TCR Jbeta segments was used in the multiplex PCR. This is the immuneACCESS table as TCRdb keeps it, with only in-frame sequences that have V and J called. A part of the clones is gone; compared with another copy, unresolved V genes explain less than half, and the rest is unexplained. The sample table records roughly 93,000 clones; around 76% of these occur just once. The top ten constitute 8% to 9% of the sample. Sequenced: PBMCs. The receptors were sampled from a human donor in good health.

This sequence joins TRBV19 and TRBJ2-1; 8 nucleotides match TRBD2. CDR1 and CDR2 from the germline V gene are LNHDA and SQIVND (reference sequence). V shed 3 bases, J shed 4 bases, and the junction held 8 bases outside the gene matches. This CDR3 comprises 16 residues. CDR3 sequence reads: CASSIPPGGSYNEQFF. CDR3 nucleotides: TGTGCCAGTAGTATCCCACCGGGGGGGTCATACAATGAGCAGTTCTTC. Complete variable domain (other parts from reference TRBV19 and TRBJ2-1): DGGITQSPKYLFRKEGQNVTLSCEQNLNHDAMYWYRQDPGQGLRLIYYSQIVNDFQKGDIAEGYSVSREKKESFPLTVTSAQKNPTAFYLCASSIPPGGSYNEQFFGPGTRLTVL.

The V gene is TRBV6-5, the J gene TRBJ2-2; the match to TRBD1 covers 8 bases. V trimming: 1 base; J trimming: 5 bases; junction bases outside the gene matches: 3. Per germline, CDR1 MNHEY and CDR2 SVGAGI. This CDR3 comprises 15 residues. In DNA, the CDR3 is TGTGCCAGCAGTTACTGGACAGGGAGTACCGGGGAGCTGTTTTTT. Amino acid sequence: CASSYWTGSTGELFF.

The chain joins TRBV19 to TRBJ2-2; 7 bases align to TRBD2. After removal of 1 base from V and 2 bases from J, the junction contained 19 bases not matched to a gene. Germline CDR1 is LNHDA and CDR2 is SQIVND (reference sequence). There are 21 residues in the CDR3. CDR3 loop: CASSIVGRGAGWGVNTGELFF. In nucleotides, the CDR3 is TGTGCCAGTAGTATAGTGGGCAGAGGAGCGGGATGGGGGGTCAACACCGGGGAGCTGTTTTTT.

The rearrangement uses TRBV7-6 and TRBJ1-2, with 7 bases aligning to TRBD1. The V and J ends lost 5 bases and 5 bases, in that order; junction bases with no gene match: 5. This CDR3 contains 13 residues. Germline lookup yields CDR1 SGHVS and CDR2 FNYEAQ. This chain's CDR3 is CASSQGGEYGYTF. The CDR3 DNA sequence: TGTGCCAGCAGCCAAGGGGGCGAGTATGGCTACACCTTC.

As to this clone: Other DNA sequences in the same sample also yield this CDR3. V usage is TRBV18 and J usage is TRBJ2-7, with unresolved D. CDR1 and CDR2 (germline): KGHSH, LQKENI. The CDR3 consists of 11 residues. The germline V and J ends were trimmed by 6 bases and 1 base, with 4 bases remaining between them. The CDR3 sequence is CASSSSYEQYF. The CDR3 DNA is TGTGCCAGCTCCTCGTCCTACGAGCAGTACTTC.

The CDR3 reads CASSSSARQGHTF. The CDR3 nucleotides are TGTGCCAGCAGTTCATCGGCCAGGCAGGGCCACACCTTC. The chain combines TRBV27 with TRBJ1-2; D is perhaps TRBD1 (5 bases). The CDR3 extends over 13 amino acids. The germline CDR1 and CDR2 sequences are MNHEY and SMNVEV (reference sequence). Trimming removed 4 bases from V and 12 bases from J, with 18 bases in between.

The rearrangement links TRBV11-3 to TRBJ2-1; no reliable D call. Deletions cut 1 base from V and 9 bases from J, with 16 bases between. The length of the CDR3 is 15 residues. Germline lookup yields CDR1 SGHNT and CDR2 YENEEA. In DNA form, the CDR3 reads TGTGCCAGCAGCTTAGGTGGGCTGGAAGGTGGTGAGCAGTTCTTC. Its translation is CASSLGGLEGGEQFF. Together with reference TRBV11-3 and TRBJ2-1, the CDR3 gives the full variable domain: EAGVVQSPRYKIIEKKQPVAFWCNPISGHNTLYWYLQNLGQGPELLIRYENEEAVDDSQLPKDRFSAERLKGVDSTLKIQPAELGDSAVYLCASSLGGLEGGEQFFGPGTRLTVL.

V gene TRBV19 combines with J gene TRBJ2-7; TRBD1 aligns across 8 bases. The germline V gene has CDR1 LNHDA and CDR2 SQIVND (reference sequence). This CDR3 region has 14 residues. V trimming: 4 bases; J trimming: 6 bases; junction bases outside the gene matches: 8. The chain's CDR3 is CASSTRTGTSEQYF. The CDR3 region has the DNA TGTGCCAGTAGTACCCGGACAGGGACGAGCGAGCAGTACTTC.

The chain has TRBV19 and TRBJ1-4; D might be TRBD1 (5 bases). The V gene's germline CDR1 is LNHDA and CDR2 SQIVND (reference sequence). The V end lost 7 bases, the J end lost 0 bases, and 12 bases lay between the germline ends. This CDR3 is built from 15 residues. The CDR3 sequence: CASKKPRATNEKLFF. The CDR3, as DNA: TGTGCCAGTAAAAAGCCCAGGGCAACTAATGAAAAACTGTTTTTT.

This rearrangement joins TRBV5-4 to TRBJ1-1, with 10 bases identical to TRBD1. V was clipped by 4 bases and J by 4 bases; unmatched bases: 16. The CDR3 is 18 amino acids. Germline CDR1 SGHNT, CDR2 YYREEE (reference sequence). DNA for the CDR3: TGTGCCAGCAGCCTAGTTAAAAGGACAGGGGGAGAGGGCACTGAAGCTTTCTTT. This gives the protein CASSLVKRTGGEGTEAFF.

This chain links TRBV14 with TRBJ1-1, with 9 bases that match TRBD1. This CDR3 contains 18 residues. Trimming at V came to 3 bases and at J to 0 bases, leaving 11 bases not matched to a gene. Germline V gene lookup returns CDR1 SGHDN and CDR2 FVKESK. For the CDR3, the DNA is TGTGCCAGCAGCCATCGCTCCGGGACAGGGTTGTTGAACACTGAAGCTTTCTTT. This sequence encodes CASSHRSGTGLLNTEAFF.

The rearrangement joins TRBV7-2 to TRBJ2-3; D remains unclear. The CDR3 has 11 amino acids. Per the germline V gene, CDR1 is SGHTA and CDR2 is FQGNSA. The ends were cut back, 10 bases at V and 4 bases at J, with 9 bases in the middle. DNA of the CDR3: TGTGCCACCCGTGAGGCAGATACGCAGTATTTT. This gives the protein CATREADTQYF. Full variable domain (outside the CDR3, taken from reference TRBV7-2 and TRBJ2-3): GAGVSQSPSNKVTEKGKDVELRCDPISGHTALYWYRQSLGQGLEFLIYFQGNSAPDKSGLPSDRFSAERTGGSVSTLTIQRTQQEDSAVYLCATREADTQYFGPGTRLTVL.

The chain is built from TRBV7-9 and TRBJ2-7; D unclear. This CDR3 comprises 13 residues. Germline V gives CDR1 SEHNR, CDR2 FQNEAQ (reference sequence). V was cut by 3 bases and J by 2 bases, with 8 bases left in between. The CDR3 coding sequence is TGTGCCAGCAGCTTTTCCACAGCCTACGAGCAGTACTTC. Translation gives CASSFSTAYEQYF.

This chain connects TRBV5-6 to TRBJ1-2; 7 bases fit TRBD1. J lost 1 base, V lost 3 bases, and 18 bases had no gene match. This CDR3 has 19 amino acids. Per germline, CDR1 SGHDT and CDR2 YYEEEE. The CDR3: CASSSLLGQGGFYNYGYTF. The CDR3 nucleotides read TGTGCCAGCAGCTCGCTTCTGGGGCAGGGGGGCTTTTATAACTATGGCTACACCTTC. The full variable domain, in which reference TRBV5-6 and TRBJ1-2 provide the parts outside the CDR3, is DAGVTQSPTHLIKTRGQQVTLRCSPKSGHDTVSWYQQALGQGPQFIFQYYEEEERQRGNFPDRFSGHQFPNYSSELNVNALLLGDSALYLCASSSLLGQGGFYNYGYTFGSGTRLTVV.

The chain has TRBV12-5 and TRBJ2-1; maybe TRBD1 (5 bases). CDR3 length equals 15 residues. CDR1 LGHNT and CDR2 FRNRAP come from the germline V gene. Deletions cut 8 bases from V and 7 bases from J, with 21 bases between. CDR3 DNA sequence: TGTGCTAGTTCCCCCCCCGACAGCTCTAGGAATGAGCAGTTCTTC. Translated, it gives CASSPPDSSRNEQFF.

V usage is TRBV6-5 and J usage is TRBJ2-7; 14 nucleotides match TRBD2. V trimming: 2 bases; J trimming: 1 base; junction bases outside the gene matches: 1. CDR1 is MNHEY, CDR2 SVGAGI, per germline. The length of the CDR3 is 16 residues. The CDR3 region is CASSYRTSGGSYEQYF. CDR3 bases: TGTGCCAGCAGTTACAGGACTAGCGGGGGGTCCTACGAGCAGTACTTC.

The chain couples TRBV27 to TRBJ1-1; D ambiguous. CDR1 and CDR2 (germline): MNHEY, SMNVEV (reference sequence). V shed 2 bases and J shed 3 bases, with 16 bases lying between them. CDR3 length: 16 amino acids. CDR3 sequence: CASSLGRGKRDTEAFF. In DNA, the CDR3 is TGTGCCAGCAGTTTAGGGCGGGGAAAAAGAGACACTGAAGCTTTCTTT.

This sequence joins TRBV29-1 and TRBJ1-5; D unresolved. The germline CDR1 and CDR2 sequences are SQVTM and ANQGSEA. The CDR3 has 14 amino acids. Trimming removed 5 bases at V and 3 bases at J, with 14 bases between. CDR3 residues: CSVSLHGINQPQHF. As DNA, the CDR3 is TGCAGCGTTAGTTTGCACGGTATCAATCAGCCCCAGCATTTT.

The chain employs TRBV5-1 and TRBJ1-5; TRBD1 is a possible D gene (5 bases). This CDR3 region has 15 residues. Trimming cost V 1 base and J 5 bases, with 13 bases left between them. Germline values: CDR1 SGHRS, CDR2 YFSETQ. The CDR3 nucleotides read TGCGCCAGCAGCTTGTACGGGGGAAAGTATCAGCCCCAGCATTTT. It yields the protein CASSLYGGKYQPQHF. The full variable domain, in which reference TRBV5-1 and TRBJ1-5 provide the parts outside the CDR3, is KAGVTQTPRYLIKTRGQQVTLSCSPISGHRSVSWYQQTPGQGLQFLFEYFSETQRNKGNFPGRFSGRQFSNSRSEMNVSTLELGDSALYLCASSLYGGKYQPQHFGDGTRLSIL.

In DNA, the CDR3 is TGTGCCAGCTCACTCTACGCCGGGGAGCTGTTTTTT. Translation gives CASSLYAGELFF. The genes are TRBV18 and TRBJ2-2; D is unclear. Looked up from germline, CDR1 is KGHSH and CDR2 is LQKENI. The CDR3 has 12 amino acids. V was cut by 4 bases and J by 6 bases, with 6 bases left in between.

The V and J genes are TRBV10-3 and TRBJ1-2, with D unresolved. The V gene's germline CDR1 is ENHRY and CDR2 SYGVKD. V lost 3 bases to trimming and J lost 4 bases, with 15 bases between them. The CDR3 runs to 15 residues. DNA of the CDR3: TGTGCCATCAGTGACCCGGGGAGGGTCGTCTATGGCTACACCTTC. Translation: CAISDPGRVVYGYTF.

The genes are TRBV10-2 and TRBJ2-3; TRBD2 might be the D (6 bases). CDR3 size: 13 residues. Germline V gives CDR1 WSHSY, CDR2 SAAADI. V shed 10 bases and J shed 6 bases, with 17 bases lying between them. CDR3: CATRETQQDTQYF. The CDR3 DNA is TGCGCCACCCGGGAGACCCAACAGGATACGCAGTATTTT.

This clone is labeled medium-sized. The rearrangement uses TRBV7-2 and TRBJ2-1; 9 bases match TRBD1. The germline gives CDR1 SGHTA, CDR2 FQGNSA. The V segment lost 1 base and the J segment 9 bases; nucleotides outside the gene matches: 7. The CDR3 loop spans 15 amino acids. The CDR3 DNA reads as TGTGCCAGCAGCTTAGAGAACAGGGGGCTAGGTGAGCAGTTCTTC. Translating gives CASSLENRGLGEQFF.

Of note for this clone: In this CDR3 the conserved last residue, phenylalanine or tryptophan, is missing, so a read error is likely. The gene calls are TRBV7-9 and TRBJ2-7, with D maybe TRBD1 (5 bases). The germline V gene has CDR1 SEHNR and CDR2 FQNEAQ (reference sequence). The CDR3 consists of 13 residues. The V gene lost 5 bases and the J gene lost 2 bases, with 10 bases spanning the gap. Here the CDR3 reads CASSPTATYEQYL. The DNA for the CDR3 is TGTGCCAGCAGCCCGACAGCCACCTACGAGCAGTACCTC.

The V call is TRBV2, the J call TRBJ2-7; D may be TRBD1 (8 bases). The V gene lost 9 bases and the J gene lost 3 bases, with 21 bases spanning the gap. CDR3 length equals 15 residues. Per germline, CDR1 SNHLY and CDR2 FYNNEI. CDR3 DNA sequence: TGTGCCAGTTCGGTAACAGGGGGGGGAGGCTACGAGCAGTACTTC. Protein: CASSVTGGGGYEQYF.

The gene calls are TRBV2 and TRBJ1-2, with 10 bases that match TRBD1. This CDR3 spans 16 amino acids. The germline V gene encodes CDR1 SNHLY and CDR2 FYNNEI. The V and J ends lost 0 bases and 8 bases, in that order; junction bases with no gene match: 9. CDR3 in DNA: TGTGCCAGCAGTGAAGCCGTGCCGGACAGGGGGGGAGGCTACACCTTC. This translates into CASSEAVPDRGGGYTF.

The chain uses TRBV5-8 and TRBJ2-1; 15 positions agree with TRBD2. CDR1 is SGHTS and CDR2 is YDEGEE in the germline V gene. V was pared by 0 bases and J by 7 bases, with 2 bases of the junction left unmatched. The CDR3 is made up of 16 amino acids. The DNA for the CDR3 is TGTGCCAGCAGCTTGGGCGGACTAGCGGGGGGGAATGAGCAGTTCTTC. It codes for CASSLGGLAGGNEQFF.

This clone was picked up a small number of times. The chain links TRBV6-6 to TRBJ1-2; TRBD1 matches at 8 bases. CDR1 is MNHNY, CDR2 SVGAGI, per germline (reference sequence). The J segment lost 4 bases and the V segment lost 0 bases, leaving 7 bases of the junction unmatched. CDR3 size: 16 residues. CDR3 in DNA: TGTGCCAGCAGTTACTCCCCACGACAGGGGAGCTATGGCTACACCTTC. Translated, it gives CASSYSPRQGSYGYTF.

This clone was observed a handful of times. This rearrangement joins TRBV6-6 to TRBJ2-6, with TRBD1 matching over 7 bases. Germline V gene sequence: CDR1 MNHNY, CDR2 SVGAGI (reference sequence). The CDR3 runs to 16 residues. V lost 6 bases and J lost 0; bases outside the gene matches: 5. The CDR3 region has the DNA TGTGCCAGCAGGGACCGGGACAGCTCTGGGGCCAACGTCCTGACTTTC. It translates to CASRDRDSSGANVLTF.